This T cell receptor (beta chain) emerged from a study of blood T cell repertoires in COVID-19. Profiled with immunoSEQ multiplex PCR; TCRdb holds only in-frame clones, not every one. The data show approximately 89,000 clones, about 80% seen once. The V gene's germline CDR1 is SGHTA and CDR2 FQGNSA. The CDR3 sequence is 14 residues long. The germline V and J ends were trimmed by 11 bases and 2 bases, with 16 bases remaining between them. This chain uses TRBV7-2 with TRBJ1-3, with D tentatively TRBD1 (5 bases). Sequenced: peripheral blood. The sequence was collected from a man in his 70s with acute or convalescent COVID-19. CDR3 nucleotide sequence: TGTGCCTCCAAAGGAGGGGCCGCTGGAAACACCATATATTTT. Translated, it gives CASKGGAAGNTIYF.